Below, 12 T cell receptor beta chains from the same sample are listed, as sequenced in a study of CD8 T cells in ankylosing spondylitis. Findings and caveats of the study: A TCR beta motif made of about eight highly homologous variants seemed typical of ankylosing spondylitis blood.

TCRdb processed the 5' RACE reads anew with MiXCR; each CDR3 protein has one entry. The sample has 650,000 to 800,000 distinct CDR3 sequences, roughly 20% seen once. For these receptors, no antigen is known. Sequencing input: blood, either unsorted or a sorted T cell fraction (not recorded which). Receptor source: a male donor with ankylosing spondylitis.

The table lists this clonotype with many counts. The V call is TRBV7-9, the J call TRBJ2-3, with TRBD1 as a possible D gene (5 bases). The CDR3 consists of 15 residues. V was trimmed by 2 bases and J by 6 bases, leaving 15 bases between them. Germline lookup yields CDR1 SEHNR and CDR2 FQNEAQ (reference sequence). CDR3 residues: CASSLFQGQRDTQYF. The CDR3 DNA reads TGTGCCAGCAGCTTATTCCAGGGTCAACGGGATACGCAGTATTTT. Supplemented by reference TRBV7-9 and TRBJ2-3, the full variable domain reads DTGVSQNPRHKITKRGQNVTFRCDPISEHNRLYWYRQTLGQGPEFLTYFQNEAQLEKSRLLSDRFSAERPKGSFSTLEIQRTEQGDSAMYLCASSLFQGQRDTQYFGPGTRLTVL.

V gene TRBV12-3 or TRBV12-4 combines with J gene TRBJ1-1; D is unresolved. Trimming removed 0 bases at V and 9 bases at J, with 11 bases between. CDR3 length: 13 residues. The CDR3 DNA follows: TGTGCCAGCAGTTTAGCGGGAAACAGCCAAGCTTTCTTT. It codes for CASSLAGNSQAFF.

The chain links TRBV27 to TRBJ2-1, with D unclear. The length of the CDR3 is 15 residues. Germline CDR1 MNHEY, CDR2 SMNVEV (reference sequence). V dropped 4 bases and J dropped 2 bases, with 12 bases sitting between them. CDR3 amino acids: CASSSYVGPYNEQFF. CDR3 sequence (DNA): TGTGCCAGCAGTTCCTATGTAGGGCCCTACAATGAGCAGTTCTTC.

V gene TRBV6-1 combines with J gene TRBJ1-1; D not resolved. V was shortened by 6 bases and J by 4 bases, with 15 bases between the two germline ends. The germline V gene has CDR1 MNHNS and CDR2 SASEGT. CDR3 length: 14 amino acids. The CDR3 protein is CASRIGPRGTEAFF. CDR3 in DNA: TGTGCCAGCAGGATCGGGCCTCGGGGCACTGAAGCTTTCTTT.

The V gene is TRBV4-1, the J gene TRBJ1-1; 7 nucleotides agree with TRBD1. Germline CDR1 and CDR2: MGHRA and YSYEKL. Losses at the gene ends were 4 bases for V and 4 bases for J; bases not matched to a gene: 9. CDR3 length: 15 residues. CDR3 sequence (DNA): TGCGCCAGCAGCCGGAGTACGGGACAGCGCACTGAAGCTTTCTTT. It specifies CASSRSTGQRTEAFF.

There are many counts of this clonotype. The chain carries TRBV7-9 and TRBJ1-1; D remains ambiguous. V gave up 5 bases and J gave up 5 bases, with 9 bases separating them. Germline CDR1 is SEHNR and CDR2 is FQNEAQ (reference sequence). The CDR3 has 12 amino acids. CDR3 nucleotides: TGTGCCAGCAGCCCTCCCGGGACTGAAGCTTTCTTT. It yields the protein CASSPPGTEAFF.

Only a few counts were recorded for this clonotype. The chain is built from TRBV10-3 and TRBJ2-1, with 9 bases identical to TRBD1. CDR3 length: 14 residues. CDR1 ENHRY and CDR2 SYGVKD come from the germline V gene. J was trimmed by 4 bases and V by 6 bases; bases with no gene match: 4. For the CDR3, the DNA is TGTGCCATCAGGGGACAGGGAGGATACAATGAGCAGTTCTTC. Translated, it gives CAIRGQGGYNEQFF.

The chain recombines TRBV6-5 with TRBJ2-2; D is uncertain. This CDR3 region has 16 residues. Trimming took off 2 bases at V and 3 bases at J, with 13 bases between the two ends. Germline V gene lookup returns CDR1 MNHEY and CDR2 SVGAGI. The CDR3 sequence is CASSYIGPSDTGELFF. In nucleotides, the CDR3 is TGTGCCAGCAGTTACATTGGCCCGTCGGACACCGGGGAGCTGTTTTTT.

This clonotype turned up a few times. The V call is TRBV12-3 or TRBV12-4, the J call TRBJ1-5; tentatively, D is TRBD1 (6 bases). This CDR3 has 13 amino acids. V was clipped by 6 bases and J by 4 bases, with 10 bases between them. The DNA of the CDR3 is TGTGCCAGCAGCAGGGGAGAGAATCAGCCCCAGCATTTT. It encodes CASSRGENQPQHF.

This clonotype was counted a few times. As DNA, the CDR3 is TGTGCCAGCAGTATACGGGGAGGGATCTACGAGCAGTACTTC. It yields the protein CASSIRGGIYEQYF. V is TRBV12-3 or TRBV12-4 and J is TRBJ2-7; 7 nucleotides agree with TRBD2. The ends lost 5 bases at V and 3 bases at J; junction bases unmatched: 7. The length of the CDR3 is 14 residues.

The CDR3 loop is CASSPERALVNEQFF. The CDR3 region has the DNA TGTGCCAGCAGCCCCGAGAGGGCCTTGGTTAATGAGCAGTTCTTC. The chain couples TRBV6-1 to TRBJ2-1; possibly TRBD2 for D (5 bases). This CDR3 contains 15 residues. The V gene lost 6 bases and the J gene lost 7 bases, with 19 bases spanning the gap. Germline CDR1 is MNHNS and CDR2 is SASEGT.

This clonotype was seen repeatedly, ten times or more. This rearrangement joins TRBV5-1 to TRBJ2-3, with D unresolved. This CDR3 has 13 residues. V dropped 2 bases and J dropped 6 bases, with 10 bases sitting between them. CDR1 SGHRS and CDR2 YFSETQ come from the germline V gene. The CDR3 region has the DNA TGCGCCAGCAGCTTCTCCCTCTCGGATACGCAGTATTTT. Protein product: CASSFSLSDTQYF.